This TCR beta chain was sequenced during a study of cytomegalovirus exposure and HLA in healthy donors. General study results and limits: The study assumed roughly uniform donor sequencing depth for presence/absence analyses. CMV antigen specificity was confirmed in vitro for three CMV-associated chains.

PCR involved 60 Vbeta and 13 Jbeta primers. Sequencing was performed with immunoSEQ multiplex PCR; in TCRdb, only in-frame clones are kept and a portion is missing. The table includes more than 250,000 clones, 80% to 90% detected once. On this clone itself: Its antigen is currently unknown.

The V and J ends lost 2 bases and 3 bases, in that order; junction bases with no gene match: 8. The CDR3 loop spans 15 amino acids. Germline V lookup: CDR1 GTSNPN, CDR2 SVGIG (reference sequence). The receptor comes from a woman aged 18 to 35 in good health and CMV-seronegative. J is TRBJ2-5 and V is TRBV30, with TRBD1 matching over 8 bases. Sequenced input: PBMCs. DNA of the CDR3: TGTGCCTGGAGTACCCACGACAGGGGTAAAGAGACCCAGTACTTC. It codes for CAWSTHDRGKETQYF. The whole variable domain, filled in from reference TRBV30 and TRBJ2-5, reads SQTIHQWPATLVQPVGSPLSLECTVEGTSNPNLYWYRQAAGRGLQLLFYSVGIGQISSEVPQNLSASRPQDRQFILSSKKLLLSDSGFYLCAWSTHDRGKETQYFGPGTRLLVL.